This T cell receptor (beta chain) appears in the sequencing data of a study of spatial heterogeneity in lung cancer (dated by TCRdb to the late 2010s). General notes on the study: Beta-chain transcripts were consistently detected in greater numbers than alpha-chain transcripts, which likely reflected higher beta-chain transcript abundance. The study linked features of the TCR repertoire to counts of nonsynonymous mutations, which were determined by whole-exome sequencing of tumor tissue. In the raw uncorrected reads, each unique combination of TCR and UMI appeared on average more than ten times. The study quantitatively compared TCR alpha and beta repertoires across multiple tumor regions, matched nontumor lung and blood in non-small cell lung cancer. Both alpha and beta chains were TCR-sequenced in samples taken at surgery, namely 220 tumor regions, under 80 matched nontumor lung samples and about 54 PBMC samples.

A remark on this clonotype: Its cognate antigen has yet to be identified. No qualities accompany the bases; no much larger clone lies one base away.

From V the trimming removes 5 bases and from J it removes 7 bases, while the gene matches leave 11 bases of the junction unaccounted for. The germline V gene sets CDR1 to MGHDK and CDR2 to SYGVNS. The CDR3 spans 16 residues, from the cysteine through the phenylalanine. Solely the CDR3 DNA is kept, with 48 bases framed from the first base. Library method: 5' RACE. Sequencing took place on a NextSeq 500. In the TCR library protocol, a unique molecular identifier was attached to each TCR cDNA molecule so that PCR and sequencing errors could be corrected. The source study handled its data this way. Decombinator tools were used for TCR identification, UMI-based error correction and CDR3 extraction. Expanded TCRs were defined as those above a frequency of 2 per 1,000, corresponding to the top 1% of the tumor frequency distribution. Renyi diversity was computed with the R vegan package after each repertoire had been subsampled 100 times to 5,000 TCRs. To build CDR3 similarity networks, amino acid triplet string-kernel similarity was used, and CDR3s were connected when their pairwise similarity was above 0.82. The public sequencing data were trimmed at Q25 with fastp and processed into clonotypes with MiXCR by TCRdb, which kept only in-frame beta chains. Merged by CDR3 protein, the rows form single entries marked with the most common genes and DNA. None of the V and J calls come from the authors' own analysis; TCRdb made them. The sample table holds tens of thousands of distinct CDR3 sequences, of which over 9.5% were seen once. 35% to 45% of the sample belongs to the ten largest clones.

Findings and caveats that apply to the study as a whole: Additional single-cell paired TCR alpha and beta sequencing was considered necessary to confirm, at a functional level, the hypothesis that regional TCRs recognize regional mutations. Ubiquitous expanded tumor TCRs showed up in blood more often at tumor resection than at routine follow-up.

The time point tag for this specimen amounts to: sample taken at primary tumor resection. Samples were obtained from about 69 patients with early-stage, untreated non-small cell lung cancer from the lung TRACERx cohort. Whole RNA extracted from tumor and nontumor lung tissue, or from cryopreserved PBMC samples, was used for TCR sequencing without cell sorting. Patients were selected for TCR sequencing only if sufficient RNA was available from at least two tumor regions. Specimen: PBMCs, collected at surgery. The clonotype originates from a male donor with early-stage non-small cell lung cancer. The chain was built from TRBV25-1 and TRBJ2-2; 9 bases in the middle match TRBD1. For the CDR3, the sequence is CASSQDRGRTDGELFF. The nucleotides are TGTGCCAGCAGTCAGGACAGGGGCCGGACCGACGGGGAGCTGTTTTTT.